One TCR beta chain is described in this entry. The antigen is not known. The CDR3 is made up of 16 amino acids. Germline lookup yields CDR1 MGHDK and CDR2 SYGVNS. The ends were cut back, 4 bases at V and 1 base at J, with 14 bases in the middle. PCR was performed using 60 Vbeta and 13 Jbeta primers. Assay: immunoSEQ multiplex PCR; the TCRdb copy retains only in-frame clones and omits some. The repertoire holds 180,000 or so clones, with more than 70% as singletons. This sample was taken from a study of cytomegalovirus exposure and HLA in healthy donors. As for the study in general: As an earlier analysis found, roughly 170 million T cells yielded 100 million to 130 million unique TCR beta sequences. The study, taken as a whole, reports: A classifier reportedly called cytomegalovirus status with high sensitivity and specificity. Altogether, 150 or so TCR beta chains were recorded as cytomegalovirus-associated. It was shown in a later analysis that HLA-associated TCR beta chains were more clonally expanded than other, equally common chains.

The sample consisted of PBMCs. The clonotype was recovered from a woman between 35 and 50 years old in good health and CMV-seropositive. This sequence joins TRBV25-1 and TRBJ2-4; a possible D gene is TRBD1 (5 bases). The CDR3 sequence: CASSGSRAEAKNIQYF. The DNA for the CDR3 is TGTGCCAGCAGTGGGAGCAGGGCGGAGGCCAAAAACATTCAGTACTTC.